Presented here are 24 T cell receptor beta chains from one specimen sequenced in a study of T cell responses to AZD1222 COVID-19 vaccine. Generated by immunoSEQ multiplex PCR, the TCRdb table keeps only in-frame clones and is missing some. The sample yields approximately 140,000 clones, about nine tenths seen once. The sample was peripheral blood, taken 28 days after the second AZD1222 dose. The receptors here all came from an adult who received the AZD1222 COVID-19 vaccine.

The rearrangement links TRBV5-6 to TRBJ1-6; no firm D call. The CDR3 contains 15 residues. The germline V gene encodes CDR1 SGHDT and CDR2 YYEEEE. Trimming left V 0 bases short and J 6 bases short, with 10 bases between. CDR3 loop: CASSLGAVGNSPLHF. The CDR3 nucleotides are TGTGCCAGCAGCTTGGGGGCAGTCGGTAATTCACCCCTCCACTTT.

This clone has just a few counts. The chain recombines TRBV5-4 with TRBJ1-1; D is ambiguous. Germline CDR1 is SGHNT and CDR2 is YYREEE (reference sequence). V lost 0 bases to trimming and J lost 0 bases, with 9 bases between them. CDR3 length: 15 residues. CDR3 residues: CASSLEPSMNTEAFF. CDR3 DNA sequence: TGTGCCAGCAGCTTGGAGCCCTCTATGAACACTGAAGCTTTCTTT.

The chain is built from TRBV7-5 and TRBJ1-2. TRBV7-5 has pseudogene status. This CDR3 contains 13 residues. CDR3 sequence reads: CVRSSRQGGGYTF. CDR3 nucleotide sequence: TGTGTCAGAAGCTCCCGCCAGGGAGGTGGCTACACCTTC.

The chain is built from TRBV2 and TRBJ2-1; D ambiguous. The CDR3 is 14 amino acids. Trimming removed 7 bases from V and 6 bases from J, with 16 bases in between. CDR1 and CDR2 from the germline V gene are SNHLY and FYNNEI. Written as DNA, the CDR3 is TGTGCCAGCACCATGGGGTCCCCTTCCAATGAGCAGTTCTTC. This codes for CASTMGSPSNEQFF.

The rearrangement joins TRBV27 to TRBJ2-1; 9 bases agree with TRBD2. Trimming removed 5 bases from V and 6 bases from J; junction bases left unmatched: 11. The CDR3 covers 16 residues. Germline CDR1 and CDR2: MNHEY and SMNVEV (reference sequence). The CDR3 coding sequence is TGTGCCAGCAGTCCCTCGCGCGGGAGGGCCCTCAATGAGCAGTTCTTC. Its protein is CASSPSRGRALNEQFF.

This chain connects TRBV5-6 to TRBJ1-3; 8 bases fit TRBD1. With 3 bases clipped from V and 4 bases from J, the junction kept 6 bases outside the gene matches. Looked up from germline, CDR1 is SGHDT and CDR2 is YYEEEE. The CDR3 is 15 residues long. This CDR3 is CASSWGPGGGNTIYF. In nucleotides, the CDR3 is TGTGCCAGCAGCTGGGGACCAGGGGGCGGAAACACCATATATTTT. The entire variable domain, with the rest obtained from reference TRBV5-6 and TRBJ1-3, is as follows: DAGVTQSPTHLIKTRGQQVTLRCSPKSGHDTVSWYQQALGQGPQFIFQYYEEEERQRGNFPDRFSGHQFPNYSSELNVNALLLGDSALYLCASSWGPGGGNTIYFGEGSWLTVV.

The chain is built from TRBV12-5 and TRBJ2-2, with D maybe TRBD2 (6 bases). Germline V gene data show CDR1 as LGHNT and CDR2 as FRNRAP. This CDR3 is 15 amino acids long. V was pared by 7 bases and J by 6 bases, with 18 bases between. The CDR3 region is CASAWEAGTAGELFF. The CDR3 coding sequence is TGTGCTAGTGCCTGGGAGGCGGGAACGGCCGGGGAGCTGTTTTTT.

This clone has only a few counts. The genes are TRBV5-1 and TRBJ1-5; 11 nucleotides align to TRBD1. CDR3 length: 16 residues. Germline assignment: CDR1 SGHRS and CDR2 YFSETQ. V lost 4 bases, J lost 4 bases, and 7 bases stayed unmatched. CDR3 in amino acids: CASSLGTGGGNQPQHF. The CDR3 DNA follows: TGCGCCAGCAGCCTAGGGACAGGGGGTGGTAATCAGCCCCAGCATTTT.

This clone was seen only a few times. The chain recombines TRBV5-1 with TRBJ2-3; D is unclear. The V gene's germline CDR1 is SGHRS and CDR2 YFSETQ. The CDR3 contains 15 residues. V lost 1 base to trimming and J lost 0 bases, with 9 bases between them. This CDR3 reads CASSLRITSTDTQYF. The CDR3, as DNA: TGCGCCAGCAGCTTGAGAATAACTAGCACAGATACGCAGTATTTT. Variable domain in full (rest from reference TRBV5-1 and TRBJ2-3): KAGVTQTPRYLIKTRGQQVTLSCSPISGHRSVSWYQQTPGQGLQFLFEYFSETQRNKGNFPGRFSGRQFSNSRSEMNVSTLELGDSALYLCASSLRITSTDTQYFGPGTRLTVL.

The chain joins TRBV3-1 (or the pseudogene TRBV3-2) to TRBJ1-5, with D possibly being TRBD1 (6 bases). The germline gives CDR1 LGHDT, CDR2 YNNKEL (reference sequence). There are 15 residues in the CDR3. The V end was cut by 1 base, the J end by 0 bases, with 7 bases between. The chain's CDR3 is CASSQGTASNQPQHF. The CDR3 nucleotides read TGTGCCAGCAGCCAAGGGACAGCTAGCAATCAGCCCCAGCATTTT.

The V and J genes are TRBV18 and TRBJ1-6; D gene unclear. The CDR3 has 14 residues. Looked up from germline, CDR1 is KGHSH and CDR2 is LQKENI. Trimming left V 2 bases short and J 9 bases short, with 11 bases between. This CDR3 is CASSPKTMSSPLHF. CDR3 nucleotides: TGTGCCAGCTCACCAAAAACAATGAGTTCACCCCTCCACTTT.

The chain uses TRBV5-1 and TRBJ1-6; a weak D match, TRBD1 (6 bases). CDR1 is SGHRS and CDR2 is YFSETQ in the germline V gene. This CDR3 comprises 14 residues. V lost 0 bases and J lost 8, with 9 bases in between. The CDR3 DNA reads TGCGCCAGCAGCTTGGACAGGGCATATTCACCCCTCCACTTT. Its protein product is CASSLDRAYSPLHF.

The gene calls are TRBV3-1 (or the pseudogene TRBV3-2) and TRBJ1-2; D ambiguous. Trimming shortened V by 1 base and J by 2 bases, and 11 bases separated the two germline ends. The CDR3 runs to 15 residues. Germline CDR1 is LGHDT and CDR2 is YNNKEL (reference sequence). The CDR3 bases are TGTGCCAGCAGCCAAGTCAGCAGTGAGAACTATGGCTACACCTTC. This translates into CASSQVSSENYGYTF.

This chain uses TRBV29-1 with TRBJ2-3; D is unresolved. This CDR3 spans 21 amino acids. The V end lost 7 bases, the J end lost 0 bases, and 35 bases lay between the germline ends. Per the germline V gene, CDR1 is SQVTM and CDR2 is ANQGSEA. CDR3 in DNA: TGCAGCGCTGTTGGTGGCGCCGGCGTCATTAGTGTTGAAACTAGCACAGATACGCAGTATTTT. Protein product: CSAVGGAGVISVETSTDTQYF.

V is TRBV6-5 and J is TRBJ2-1, with 12 bases that match TRBD1. Germline values: CDR1 MNHEY, CDR2 SVGAGI. CDR3 size: 16 residues. The V gene end was trimmed by 0 bases and the J gene end by 10 bases; junction bases not matched to a gene: 7. CDR3 sequence (DNA): TGTGCCAGCAGTTACTCCGCGGGACAGGGGGCGTTAGAGCAGTTCTTC. It yields the protein CASSYSAGQGALEQFF.

The DNA for the CDR3 is TGTGCCAGCAAAAAGAACTACGAGCAGTACTTC. It translates to CASKKNYEQYF. The V and J genes are TRBV27 and TRBJ2-7; no reliable D call. The germline V gene has CDR1 MNHEY and CDR2 SMNVEV (reference sequence). The CDR3 extends over 11 amino acids. V was pared by 7 bases and J by 3 bases, with 7 bases between.

The chain employs TRBV7-9 and TRBJ1-4, with D perhaps matching TRBD1 (6 bases). The ends were cut back, 7 bases at V and 0 bases at J, with 18 bases in the middle. The germline V gene encodes CDR1 SEHNR and CDR2 FQNEAQ (reference sequence). CDR3 length: 17 residues. CDR3: CASTSLGAFATNEKLFF. The CDR3, as DNA: TGTGCCAGCACTTCATTGGGGGCGTTTGCAACTAATGAAAAACTGTTTTTT.

The chain uses TRBV2 and TRBJ1-5; tentatively, D is TRBD1 (5 bases). Per the germline V gene, CDR1 is SNHLY and CDR2 is FYNNEI. Trimming removed 6 bases from V and 4 bases from J, with 10 bases in between. This CDR3 is 13 amino acids long. This CDR3 reads CASRGEGNQPQHF. The CDR3 bases are TGTGCCAGCAGGGGGGAGGGGAATCAGCCCCAGCATTTT.

The V gene is TRBV12-5, the J gene TRBJ1-5; D is unclear. V lost 8 bases, J lost 3 bases, and 11 bases lay in between. This CDR3 has 13 residues. Germline values: CDR1 LGHNT, CDR2 FRNRAP. Here the CDR3 reads CASSLAHNQPQHF. DNA for the CDR3: TGTGCTAGTTCCCTGGCCCACAATCAGCCCCAGCATTTT. Based on the CDR3 plus reference TRBV12-5 and TRBJ1-5, the full variable domain is DARVTQTPRHKVTEMGQEVTMRCQPILGHNTVFWYRQTMMQGLELLAYFRNRAPLDDSGMPKDRFSAEMPDATLATLKIQPSEPRDSAVYFCASSLAHNQPQHFGDGTRLSIL.

This rearrangement joins TRBV5-5 to TRBJ2-1; D is unresolved. Trimming shortened V by 2 bases and J by 1 base, and 10 bases separated the two germline ends. The CDR3 loop spans 15 amino acids. Germline V gene data show CDR1 as SGHKS and CDR2 as YYEKEE (reference sequence). This CDR3 is CASSLLPGSYNEQFF. The CDR3, as DNA: TGTGCCAGCAGCTTACTACCTGGGTCCTACAATGAGCAGTTCTTC.

The table lists this clone with a few counts. The genes are TRBV27 and TRBJ2-2; a possible D gene is TRBD1 (5 bases). CDR1 is MNHEY, CDR2 SMNVEV, per germline (reference sequence). The CDR3 has 15 amino acids. V was pared by 4 bases and J by 5 bases, with 14 bases between. In DNA, the CDR3 is TGTGCCAGCAGTTATGGGGCTCCCCCAACCGGGGAGCTGTTTTTT. It translates to CASSYGAPPTGELFF.

The rearrangement uses TRBV5-1 and TRBJ1-4; 11 nucleotides line up with TRBD1. The ends lost 4 bases at V and 6 bases at J; junction bases unmatched: 2. Looked up from germline, CDR1 is SGHRS and CDR2 is YFSETQ. The CDR3 spans 14 residues. The CDR3 nucleotides read TGCGCCAGCAGCCGGGGACAGGGGGATGAAAAACTGTTTTTT. It translates to CASSRGQGDEKLFF.

V is TRBV2 and J is TRBJ1-1; the D gene is possibly TRBD1 (6 bases). The CDR3 length is 16 residues. Per germline, CDR1 SNHLY and CDR2 FYNNEI. V was cut by 5 bases and J by 1 base, with 17 bases left in between. CDR3 DNA: TGTGCCAGCAGTCCACAAGCAGGGGTTAGGAACACTGAAGCTTTCTTT. It encodes CASSPQAGVRNTEAFF.

The V and J genes are TRBV13 and TRBJ1-2; D unresolved. The CDR3 loop spans 12 amino acids. V gave up 5 bases and J gave up 5 bases, with 9 bases separating them. Germline-derived CDR1 and CDR2 are PRHDT and FYEKMQ (reference sequence). The CDR3 coding sequence is TGTGCCAGCAGCCGCCTAGCATATGGCTACACCTTC. It encodes CASSRLAYGYTF. The full variable domain, rest sourced from reference TRBV13 and TRBJ1-2, is AAGVIQSPRHLIKEKRETATLKCYPIPRHDTVYWYQQGPGQDPQFLISFYEKMQSDKGSIPDRFSAQQFSDYHSELNMSSLELGDSALYFCASSRLAYGYTFGSGTRLTVV.